The clone carrying this T cell receptor (beta chain) has just a few counts. These data are taken from a study of blood T cell repertoires in COVID-19. The overall study: The samples span acute and convalescent COVID-19 from the United States, Italy and Spain. Sources were T cells, B-cell-depleted T cells, or PBMCs; the material itself was cDNA or gDNA.

In the original processing: From reference gene primer amplification, estimates of nucleated cell counts were derived. Here immunoSEQ multiplex PCR was the method, and the copy in TCRdb shows in-frame clones only, minus some. The DNA was the basis for D and trimming; V, J and clone size are from that table. The profile shows around 19,000 clones, 89% of them singletons. The CDR3 contains 12 residues. Germline V CDR1 and CDR2: LNHNV, YYDKDF (reference sequence). Trimming stripped 8 bases from V and 8 bases from J, with 13 bases between. This sequence originates from a human donor in a cohort sampled during active COVID-19. The sequenced material came from peripheral blood. This chain joins TRBV15 and TRBJ1-5, with D possibly being TRBD1 (5 bases). This CDR3 reads CATGGETEPQHF. Written as DNA, the CDR3 is TGTGCCACCGGGGGGGAGACGGAGCCCCAGCATTTT.